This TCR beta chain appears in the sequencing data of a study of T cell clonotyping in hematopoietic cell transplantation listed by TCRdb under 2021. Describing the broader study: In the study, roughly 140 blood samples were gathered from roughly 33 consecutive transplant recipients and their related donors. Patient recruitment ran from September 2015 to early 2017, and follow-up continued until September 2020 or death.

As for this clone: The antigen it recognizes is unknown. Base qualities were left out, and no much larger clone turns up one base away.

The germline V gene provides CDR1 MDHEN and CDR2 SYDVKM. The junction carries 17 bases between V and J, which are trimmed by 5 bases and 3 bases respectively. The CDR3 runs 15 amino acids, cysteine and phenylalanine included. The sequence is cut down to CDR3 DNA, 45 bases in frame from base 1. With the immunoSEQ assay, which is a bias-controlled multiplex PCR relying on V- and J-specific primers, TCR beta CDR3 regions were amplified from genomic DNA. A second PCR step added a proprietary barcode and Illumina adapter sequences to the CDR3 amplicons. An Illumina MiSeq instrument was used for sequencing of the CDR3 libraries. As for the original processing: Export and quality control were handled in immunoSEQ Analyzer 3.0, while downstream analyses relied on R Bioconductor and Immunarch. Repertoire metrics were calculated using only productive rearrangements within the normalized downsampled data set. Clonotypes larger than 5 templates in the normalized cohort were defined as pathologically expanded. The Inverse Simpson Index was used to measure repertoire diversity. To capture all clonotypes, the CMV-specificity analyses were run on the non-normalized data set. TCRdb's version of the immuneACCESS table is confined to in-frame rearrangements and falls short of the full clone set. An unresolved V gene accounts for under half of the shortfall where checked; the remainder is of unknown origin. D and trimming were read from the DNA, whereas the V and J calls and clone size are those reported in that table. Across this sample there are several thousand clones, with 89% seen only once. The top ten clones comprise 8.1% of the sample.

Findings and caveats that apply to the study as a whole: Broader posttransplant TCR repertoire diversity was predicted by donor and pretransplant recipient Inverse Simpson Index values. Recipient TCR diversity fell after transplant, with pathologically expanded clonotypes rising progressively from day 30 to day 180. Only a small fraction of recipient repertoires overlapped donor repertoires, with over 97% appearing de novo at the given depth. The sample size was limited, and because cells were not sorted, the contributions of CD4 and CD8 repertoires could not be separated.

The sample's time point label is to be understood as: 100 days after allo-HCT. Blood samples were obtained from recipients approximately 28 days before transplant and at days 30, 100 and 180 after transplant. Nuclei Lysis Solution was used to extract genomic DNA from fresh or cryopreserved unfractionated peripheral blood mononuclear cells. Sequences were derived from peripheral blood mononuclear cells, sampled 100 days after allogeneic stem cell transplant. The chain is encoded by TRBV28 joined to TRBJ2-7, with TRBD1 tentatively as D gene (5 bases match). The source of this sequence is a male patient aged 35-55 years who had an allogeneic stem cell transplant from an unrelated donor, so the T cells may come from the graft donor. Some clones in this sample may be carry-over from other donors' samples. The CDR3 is CASSLTFQGLYEQYF. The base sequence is TGTGCCAGCAGTCTGACATTCCAGGGCCTCTACGAGCAGTACTTC.